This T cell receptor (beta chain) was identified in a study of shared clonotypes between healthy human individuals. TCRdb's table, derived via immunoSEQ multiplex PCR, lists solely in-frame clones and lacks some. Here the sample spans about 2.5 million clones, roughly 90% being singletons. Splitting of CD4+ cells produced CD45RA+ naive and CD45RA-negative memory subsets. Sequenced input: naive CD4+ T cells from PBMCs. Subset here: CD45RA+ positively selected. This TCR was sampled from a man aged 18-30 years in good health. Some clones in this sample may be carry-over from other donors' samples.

The CDR3 DNA sequence: TGTGCCAGCAGGATACCGGGACAGGGGGCTAGTGGCTACACCTTC. This translates into CASRIPGQGASGYTF. The gene calls are TRBV6-5 and TRBJ1-2; 12 bases fit TRBD1. The CDR3 is made up of 15 amino acids. V lost 6 bases, J lost 7 bases, and 9 bases stayed unmatched. Germline-derived CDR1 and CDR2 are MNHEY and SVGAGI.